A single sample gave rise to the 13 T cell receptor beta chains below, sequenced in a study of cytomegalovirus exposure and HLA in healthy donors. Vbeta (60) and Jbeta (13) primers were used in the PCR. TCRdb's table, derived via immunoSEQ multiplex PCR, lists solely in-frame clones and lacks some. The sample lists about 90,000 clones, about 80% occurring once. Input material: PBMCs. These receptors originate from a man under 40 in good health and CMV-seronegative.

This chain connects TRBV7-8 to TRBJ1-2, with a weak D call TRBD1 (6 bases). The ends were cut back, 3 bases at V and 7 bases at J, with 15 bases in the middle. CDR1 is SGHVS, CDR2 FQNEAQ, per germline. The CDR3 consists of 14 residues. DNA for the CDR3: TGTGCCAGCAGCTTTATCAACAGGGAAGCTGGCTACACCTTC. This sequence encodes CASSFINREAGYTF. The full variable domain, in which reference TRBV7-8 and TRBJ1-2 provide the parts outside the CDR3, is GAGVSQSPRYKVAKRGQDVALRCDPISGHVSLFWYQQALGQGPEFLTYFQNEAQLDKSGLPSDRFFAERPEGSVSTLKIQRTQQEDSAVYLCASSFINREAGYTFGSGTRLTVV.

J is TRBJ1-2 and V is TRBV9; the D gene is possibly TRBD1 (5 bases). Germline V gene sequence: CDR1 SGDLS, CDR2 YYNGEE. V was cut by 3 bases and J by 2 bases, with 8 bases left in between. The CDR3 runs to 13 residues. CDR3 amino acids: CASSEGFNYGYTF. The CDR3 DNA is TGTGCCAGCAGCGAGGGGTTCAACTATGGCTACACCTTC.

J is TRBJ1-1 and V is TRBV19; D possibly corresponds to TRBD1 (5 bases). The germline V and J ends were trimmed by 5 bases and 4 bases, with 20 bases remaining between them. This CDR3 is 16 amino acids long. Germline lookup yields CDR1 LNHDA and CDR2 SQIVND (reference sequence). This CDR3 is CASSLLPIGVGTEAFF. The CDR3 nucleotides are TGTGCCAGTAGTCTTCTCCCAATAGGGGTTGGCACTGAAGCTTTCTTT.

The table lists this clone with a few counts. This chain links TRBV6-1 with TRBJ1-1; the match to TRBD1 covers 8 bases. The CDR3 has 16 residues. Looked up from germline, CDR1 is MNHNS and CDR2 is SASEGT. V shed 2 bases and J 6 bases; nucleotides not matched to a gene: 11. Here the CDR3 DNA reads TGTGCCAGCAGTGAAAACAGGGGGTGGGGCCTCTCTGAAGCTTTCTTT. Translating gives CASSENRGWGLSEAFF.

The V gene is TRBV5-5, the J gene TRBJ1-1, with D perhaps TRBD1 (6 bases). CDR1 and CDR2 from the germline V gene are SGHKS and YYEKEE (reference sequence). The V end lost 4 bases, the J end lost 0 bases, and 16 bases lay between the germline ends. This CDR3 is 16 amino acids long. The CDR3 sequence is CASSQDGQIMNTEAFF. The CDR3 DNA reads as TGTGCCAGCAGCCAAGACGGACAGATAATGAACACTGAAGCTTTCTTT. Variable domain in full (rest from reference TRBV5-5 and TRBJ1-1): DAGVTQSPTHLIKTRGQQVTLRCSPISGHKSVSWYQQVLGQGPQFIFQYYEKEERGRGNFPDRFSARQFPNYSSELNVNALLLGDSALYLCASSQDGQIMNTEAFFGQGTRLTVV.

This rearrangement joins TRBV4-1 to TRBJ1-2; D gene unclear. The CDR3 is 14 residues long. Germline CDR1 is MGHRA and CDR2 is YSYEKL. Trimming took off 1 base at V and 8 bases at J, with 14 bases between the two ends. The CDR3 sequence is CASSQALAVAGYTF. The CDR3 region has the DNA TGCGCCAGCAGCCAAGCTTTAGCCGTCGCCGGCTACACCTTC.

This chain joins TRBV10-2 and TRBJ1-5; maybe TRBD1 (5 bases). CDR3 length equals 16 residues. V shed 2 bases and J shed 2 bases, with 13 bases lying between them. The germline gives CDR1 WSHSY, CDR2 SAAADI. The CDR3 region is CASSEVGQRGNQPQHF. CDR3 nucleotide sequence: TGCGCCAGCAGTGAGGTCGGACAACGGGGCAATCAGCCCCAGCATTTT.

This clone came up a few times. V usage is TRBV5-1 and J usage is TRBJ2-1; D ambiguous. CDR1 and CDR2 from the germline V gene are SGHRS and YFSETQ. The CDR3 spans 12 residues. V lost 1 base, J lost 4 bases, and 3 bases lay in between. CDR3 sequence: CASSLIYNEQFF. In DNA form, the CDR3 reads TGCGCCAGCAGCTTGATATACAATGAGCAGTTCTTC.

V and J are TRBV19 and TRBJ1-2; D is possibly TRBD1 (5 bases). CDR3 length equals 13 residues. Trimming removed 5 bases from V and 6 bases from J, with 13 bases in between. Germline V CDR1 and CDR2: LNHDA, SQIVND (reference sequence). The CDR3 DNA follows: TGTGCCAGTAGTCTGGGCTGGGGCGATGGCTACACCTTC. Translated, it gives CASSLGWGDGYTF.

The chain has TRBV9 and TRBJ1-1; 8 nucleotides match TRBD1. The CDR3 is 16 amino acids. The junction had 11 bases not matched to a gene; V was cut back by 4 bases and J by 3 bases. Per the germline V gene, CDR1 is SGDLS and CDR2 is YYNGEE. CDR3 in DNA: TGTGCCAGCAGCCCGAGGGGTGGGACAGGATACACTGAAGCTTTCTTT. It codes for CASSPRGGTGYTEAFF.

V is TRBV6-1 and J is TRBJ1-1; TRBD1 is a possible D gene (6 bases). Trimming pared 6 bases from V and 1 base from J, leaving 15 bases between. Germline-derived CDR1 and CDR2 are MNHNS and SASEGT. This CDR3 is built from 15 residues. CDR3 region: CASRGGGGWNTEAFF. The CDR3 region has the DNA TGTGCCAGCAGGGGAGGGGGGGGTTGGAACACTGAAGCTTTCTTT.

The chain combines TRBV11-3 with TRBJ2-7; D unclear. The germline V gene encodes CDR1 SGHNT and CDR2 YENEEA. This CDR3 comprises 14 residues. V was cut by 0 bases and J by 3 bases, with 9 bases left in between. Written as DNA, the CDR3 is TGTGCCAGCAGCTTAGATCAGAGAGACTACGAGCAGTACGTC. Translated: CASSLDQRDYEQYV.

The chain has TRBV7-9 and TRBJ1-2; unclear D gene. V was cut by 5 bases and J by 4 bases, with 11 bases left in between. Germline V CDR1 and CDR2: SEHNR, FQNEAQ (reference sequence). This CDR3 has 13 amino acids. CDR3 DNA sequence: TGTGCCAGCAGCCTAAATCAGGTCTATGGCTACACCTTC. Residues: CASSLNQVYGYTF.